Following are 19 T cell receptor beta chains from one sample sequenced in a study of T cell changes during pregnancy in multiple sclerosis. Method: immunoSEQ multiplex PCR; TCRdb's copy keeps in-frame clones and lacks some. This table holds approximately 44,000 clones, around 90% found once. The source was CD4+ T cells from peripheral blood mononuclear cells, collected in the second trimester of pregnancy. The receptors here all came from a female donor in good health, enrolled as a control in a pregnancy study.

On this clone: At one end the junction does not follow the germline gene, possibly because of a read error. V is TRBV28 and J is TRBJ1-1; TRBD1 is a possible D gene (6 bases). From germline, CDR1 is MDHEN and CDR2 SYDVKM. The CDR3 covers 13 residues. In DNA, the CDR3 is TGTGCCAGCACTTTAAGGGAGGGGGCTGAAGCTTTCTTT. Its protein product is CASTLREGAEAFF. The full variable domain, rest sourced from reference TRBV28 and TRBJ1-1, is DVKVTQSSRYLVKRTGEKVFLECVQDMDHENMFWYRQDPGLGLRLIYFSYDVKMKEKGDIPEGYSVSREKKERFSLILESASTNQTSMYLCASTLREGAEAFFGQGTRLTVV.

The chain carries TRBV9 and TRBJ2-3; D gene uncertain. The V end lost 3 bases, the J end lost 3 bases, and 8 bases lay between the germline ends. CDR3 length: 13 amino acids. Germline CDR1 is SGDLS and CDR2 is YYNGEE. CDR3 DNA sequence: TGTGCCAGCAGCGCACTAACGACAGATACGCAGTATTTT. This translates into CASSALTTDTQYF.

This rearrangement joins TRBV5-6 to TRBJ2-1; TRBD2 aligns across 12 bases. Trimming took 1 base from V and 8 from J; bases not matched to a gene: 13. Germline lookup yields CDR1 SGHDT and CDR2 YYEEEE. CDR3 size: 18 residues. Here the CDR3 reads CASSLRSLAGGPRHEQFF. As DNA, the CDR3 is TGTGCCAGCAGCTTGCGGTCTCTAGCGGGAGGGCCTCGGCATGAGCAGTTCTTC. Together with reference TRBV5-6 and TRBJ2-1, the CDR3 gives the full variable domain: DAGVTQSPTHLIKTRGQQVTLRCSPKSGHDTVSWYQQALGQGPQFIFQYYEEEERQRGNFPDRFSGHQFPNYSSELNVNALLLGDSALYLCASSLRSLAGGPRHEQFFGPGTRLTVL.

The rearrangement links TRBV2 to TRBJ2-5, with 10 nucleotides matching TRBD2. Per germline, CDR1 SNHLY and CDR2 FYNNEI. The CDR3 totals 15 residues. V dropped 5 bases and J dropped 5; count of bases not matched to a gene: 8. The CDR3 coding sequence is TGTGCCAGCAGTAAAGGACTAGCGGAGGATGAGACCCAGTACTTC. This sequence encodes CASSKGLAEDETQYF.

This chain's CDR3 is CASSLGSGDGYTF. DNA of the CDR3: TGTGCCAGCAGCTTAGGGTCAGGGGACGGCTACACCTTC. The chain uses TRBV7-9 and TRBJ1-2, with a tentative D call TRBD1 (6 bases). The germline V gene has CDR1 SEHNR and CDR2 FQNEAQ (reference sequence). V shed 1 base and J shed 8 bases, with 11 bases lying between them. The CDR3 length is 13 residues.

This chain connects TRBV4-1 to TRBJ2-1; TRBD2 agrees at 10 bases. With 1 base clipped from V and 9 bases from J, the junction kept 15 bases outside the gene matches. The CDR3 totals 18 residues. CDR1 is MGHRA, CDR2 YSYEKL, per germline. CDR3 sequence (DNA): TGCGCCAGCAGCCAAGGATCAGCGGGGGGGGGTCCCGGTAGTGAGCAGTTCTTC. This gives the protein CASSQGSAGGGPGSEQFF.

This chain joins TRBV29-1 and TRBJ2-5; D not certain. The CDR3 runs 12 residues. The V gene lost 7 bases and the J gene lost 1 base, with 10 bases spanning the gap. Per germline, CDR1 SQVTM and CDR2 ANQGSEA. Here the CDR3 DNA reads TGCAGCGCCTGCTCGAGCCAAGAGACCCAGTACTTC. It is translated as CSACSSQETQYF.

This clone was observed a few times. V is TRBV7-2 and J is TRBJ2-2; 8 bases line up with TRBD1. The CDR3 is 14 amino acids. The ends lost 6 bases at V and 3 bases at J; junction bases unmatched: 3. CDR1 SGHTA and CDR2 FQGNSA come from the germline V gene. As DNA, the CDR3 is TGTGCCAGCAGACAGGGGGACTACACCGGGGAGCTGTTTTTT. It specifies CASRQGDYTGELFF.

CDR3 residues: CACSPIQGAGYTF. CDR3 bases: TGTGCCTGTAGTCCTATACAGGGAGCTGGGTACACCTTC. V and J are TRBV30 and TRBJ1-2; possible D gene TRBD1, 6 bases. The CDR3 is 13 amino acids. Per germline, CDR1 GTSNPN and CDR2 SVGIG (reference sequence). V was cut by 6 bases and J by 11 bases, with 22 bases left in between.

The CDR3 DNA reads as TGTGCCAGCAGTCATACTAGCGGGGGTGCCCCCAATGAGCAGTTCTTC. This gives the protein CASSHTSGGAPNEQFF. This sequence joins TRBV7-9 and TRBJ2-1, with 11 bases that match TRBD2. J lost 6 bases, V lost 6 bases, and 10 bases had no gene match. CDR1 is SEHNR and CDR2 is FQNEAQ in the germline V gene (reference sequence). The CDR3 totals 16 residues.

The V gene is TRBV10-2, the J gene TRBJ1-2; tentatively, D is TRBD1 (6 bases). CDR1 is WSHSY and CDR2 is SAAADI in the germline V gene. The V and J ends lost 7 bases and 1 base respectively, with 16 bases between them. The CDR3 is 15 amino acids. Written as DNA, the CDR3 is TGCGCCAGCATTCCAGAGACAGGAAATAACTATGGCTACACCTTC. Protein product: CASIPETGNNYGYTF.

The genes are TRBV10-3 and TRBJ2-5, with 8 bases aligning to TRBD1. Germline assignment: CDR1 ENHRY and CDR2 SYGVKD. V lost 4 bases to trimming and J lost 5 bases; unmatched junction nucleotides: 3. The length of the CDR3 is 13 residues. CDR3 nucleotides: TGTGCCATCAGTGGCTCAGGGGGCGAGACCCAGTACTTC. It translates to CAISGSGGETQYF.

The chain couples TRBV1 to TRBJ2-5; TRBD2 is the table's D call, not checked against the DNA. TRBV1 is shown as a pseudogene. The CDR3 length is 21 residues. The CDR3 coding sequence is TGCACCAGCAGCCGCATGACCACTAGCGGGGGGGCCTGGAAGGTGGGAGAGACCCAGTACTTC. It codes for CTSSRMTTSGGAWKVGETQYF.

The CDR3 DNA reads as TGTGCCAGCAGCTTAGTAGTCAGGGTTGGTACTGAAGCTTTCTTT. Translation: CASSLVVRVGTEAFF. This chain connects TRBV7-2 to TRBJ1-1; weak D call: TRBD1 (5 bases). V was shortened by 1 base and J by 5 bases, with 14 bases between the two germline ends. Germline CDR1 and CDR2: SGHTA and FQGNSA. This CDR3 is built from 15 residues.

The rearrangement uses TRBV27 and TRBJ1-6; 9 bases line up with TRBD1. This CDR3 has 19 residues. The germline V gene has CDR1 MNHEY and CDR2 SMNVEV (reference sequence). V trimming: 7 bases; J trimming: 0 bases; junction bases outside the gene matches: 13. CDR3 protein: CASNRGYRGHSSYNSPLHF. In DNA form, the CDR3 reads TGTGCCAGCAACCGCGGGTACAGGGGGCACAGCTCCTATAATTCACCCCTCCACTTT.

The V call is TRBV27, the J call TRBJ2-5; 10 positions match TRBD2. The J segment lost 0 bases and the V segment lost 3 bases, leaving 10 bases of the junction unmatched. This CDR3 has 18 residues. Germline V CDR1 and CDR2: MNHEY, SMNVEV (reference sequence). CDR3 nucleotides: TGTGCCAGCAGTTTGCGAGCGGGGGGGTTCCTAAACCAAGAGACCCAGTACTTC. This sequence encodes CASSLRAGGFLNQETQYF.

Only a few counts were recorded for this clone. The rearrangement uses TRBV18 and TRBJ2-5; D remains ambiguous. From germline, CDR1 is KGHSH and CDR2 LQKENI. CDR3 length: 13 residues. V lost 5 bases and J 0 bases, leaving 7 bases between the germline ends. The CDR3 here is CASSSNYQETQYF. CDR3 sequence (DNA): TGTGCCAGCTCATCGAACTACCAAGAGACCCAGTACTTC.

The chain recombines TRBV7-2 with TRBJ2-2; the match to TRBD2 covers 13 bases. The germline gives CDR1 SGHTA, CDR2 FQGNSA. With V trimmed by 5 bases and J by 6 bases, 12 bases remained unmatched. The CDR3 is made up of 18 amino acids. CDR3 DNA sequence: TGTGCCAGCAGCCTAGGACTAGCGGGGGCTCTGGGCTCCGGGGAGCTGTTTTTT. Its translation: CASSLGLAGALGSGELFF.

J is TRBJ2-5 and V is TRBV18; 7 nucleotides match TRBD2. J gave up 3 bases and V 2 bases, and 6 bases lay outside the gene matches. Germline CDR1 is KGHSH and CDR2 is LQKENI. The CDR3 has 15 amino acids. The CDR3 DNA follows: TGTGCCAGCTCACCAAGGTTAACTAGCGAAGAGACCCAGTACTTC. This codes for CASSPRLTSEETQYF.